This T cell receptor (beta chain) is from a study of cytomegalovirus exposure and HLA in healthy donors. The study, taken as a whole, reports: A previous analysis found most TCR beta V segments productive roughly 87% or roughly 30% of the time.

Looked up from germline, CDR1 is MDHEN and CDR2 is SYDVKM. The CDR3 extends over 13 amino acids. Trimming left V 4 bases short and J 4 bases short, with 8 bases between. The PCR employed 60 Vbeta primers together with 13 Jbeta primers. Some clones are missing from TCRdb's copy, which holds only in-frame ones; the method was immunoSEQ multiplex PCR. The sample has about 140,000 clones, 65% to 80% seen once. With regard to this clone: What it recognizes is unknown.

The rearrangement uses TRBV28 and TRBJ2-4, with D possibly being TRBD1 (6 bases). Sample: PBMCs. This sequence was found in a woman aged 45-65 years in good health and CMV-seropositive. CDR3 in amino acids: CASSSGQKNIQYF. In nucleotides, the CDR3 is TGTGCCAGCAGTTCCGGACAGAAAAACATTCAGTACTTC.